This T cell receptor beta chain was retrieved from a study of OX40 agonist ivuxolimab in advanced cancers. Study-wide background: A male proportion of over 75% was recorded, with mean age around 60 years and range roughly 23 to 85. Three patients showed partial responses: one hepatocellular carcinoma and two cutaneous melanoma cases.

Germline V CDR1 and CDR2: KGHSH, LQKENI. The CDR3 runs to 14 residues. The table came from immunoSEQ multiplex PCR; TCRdb's copy has only in-frame clones and leaves some out. The table includes 55,000 to 75,000 clones, 85% detected once. General observations from the study: CD4+ and CD8+ blood T cells expanded clonally by week 6 at 0.1 to 3.0 mg/kg. Expansion of clones was among the lowest in partial responders at 0.1-3.0 mg/kg.

A note on this clone: Antigen: not known.

This material consisted of CD4+ or CD8+ T cells sorted from blood, taken in a trial of the OX40 agonist ivuxolimab. This clonotype originated in an adult with an advanced solid tumor such as melanoma, head and neck, liver or kidney cancer. The chain employs TRBV18 and TRBJ2-5; D ambiguous. The J call may be incorrect, as the DNA end agrees better with TRBJ2-7. As DNA, the CDR3 is TGTGCCAGCTCACCAGGAACATCCTCCTACGAGCAGTACTTC. It specifies CASSPGTSSYEQYF.